The next 9 T cell receptor beta chains were all read from a single sample in a study of T cell responses to AZD1222 COVID-19 vaccine. Sequencing used immunoSEQ multiplex PCR; TCRdb keeps in-frame clones, though not all of them. This sample carries some 130,000 clones, roughly 90% of them seen once, and the ten largest clones take approximately 3.5%. The starting material was peripheral blood, obtained 28 days after the second AZD1222 dose. These receptors originate from an adult who received the AZD1222 COVID-19 vaccine.

The chain employs TRBV2 and TRBJ1-1; the D gene is possibly TRBD1 (5 bases). Trimming stripped 6 bases from V and 3 bases from J, with 17 bases between. This CDR3 contains 15 residues. CDR1 is SNHLY, CDR2 FYNNEI, per germline. For the CDR3, the DNA is TGTGCCAGCAGGGATAAGCGGGACCTTGACACTGAAGCTTTCTTT. This translates into CASRDKRDLDTEAFF.

Only one count was recorded for this clone. This chain links TRBV4-2 with TRBJ2-3; weak D call: TRBD2 (6 bases). Germline CDR1 and CDR2: LGHNA and YNFKEQ. The CDR3 runs to 15 residues. Between the trimmed V and J ends, which lost 7 bases and 1 base, there was a span of 15 bases. The CDR3 region is CASNQGGSRTDTQYF. The DNA for the CDR3 is TGTGCCAGCAACCAGGGAGGTTCCCGCACAGATACGCAGTATTTT.

J is TRBJ2-3 and V is TRBV24-1, with 7 nucleotides matching TRBD1. Germline lookup yields CDR1 KGHDR and CDR2 SFDVKD. This CDR3 region has 17 residues. With V trimmed by 2 bases and J by 0 bases, 7 bases remained unmatched. The CDR3 coding sequence is TGTGCCACCAGTGATTACCTCGGACAGGCTAGCACAGATACGCAGTATTTT. Encoded protein: CATSDYLGQASTDTQYF.

The rearrangement uses TRBV30 and TRBJ1-5, with TRBD1 identical over 7 bases. V lost 2 bases to trimming and J lost 2 bases; unmatched junction nucleotides: 3. The CDR3 runs 14 residues. Looked up from germline, CDR1 is GTSNPN and CDR2 is SVGIG (reference sequence). The CDR3 sequence: CAWSLTGRNQPQHF. The CDR3 nucleotides read TGTGCCTGGAGTTTGACAGGGCGCAATCAGCCCCAGCATTTT.

This chain uses TRBV4-1 with TRBJ1-3; 8 nucleotides match TRBD1. Unmatched junction bases numbered 2, after V lost 1 base and J lost 3 bases. The germline gives CDR1 MGHRA, CDR2 YSYEKL. The CDR3 totals 15 residues. The CDR3 sequence is CASSQAGGYGNTIYF. CDR3 sequence (DNA): TGCGCCAGCAGCCAAGCAGGGGGCTATGGAAACACCATATATTTT.

V gene TRBV28 combines with J gene TRBJ1-4, with D perhaps matching TRBD1 (5 bases). The CDR3 runs to 16 residues. Trimming cost V 7 bases and J 7 bases, with 22 bases left between them. Germline CDR1 MDHEN, CDR2 SYDVKM. CDR3 DNA sequence: TGTGCCAGCAATACGGGACGTTGGGTTTTCTTTGAAAAACTGTTTTTT. Translated: CASNTGRWVFFEKLFF.

The chain couples TRBV10-3 to TRBJ1-2; a possible D gene is TRBD1 (6 bases). Germline V CDR1 and CDR2: ENHRY, SYGVKD. V was clipped by 6 bases and J by 3 bases, with 14 bases between them. CDR3 size: 14 residues. The CDR3 is CAIRADSGDYGYTF. DNA for the CDR3: TGTGCCATCAGGGCGGACAGTGGGGACTATGGCTACACCTTC.

CDR3 sequence: CASSVGQGEGYTF. The CDR3 nucleotides are TGTGCCAGCAGCGTCGGACAGGGTGAAGGCTACACCTTC. This chain connects TRBV7-2 to TRBJ1-2, with 8 bases that match TRBD1. The V gene's germline CDR1 is SGHTA and CDR2 FQGNSA. The CDR3 spans 13 residues. With V trimmed by 5 bases and J by 8 bases, 7 bases remained unmatched.

The chain has TRBV6-2 or TRBV6-3 and TRBJ2-1, with TRBD2 matching over 7 bases. With 4 bases clipped from V and 10 bases from J, the junction kept 10 bases outside the gene matches. The germline gives CDR1 MNHEY, CDR2 SVGEGT. The CDR3 consists of 14 residues. CDR3 region: CASSSSGLRREQFF. CDR3 DNA sequence: TGTGCCAGCAGTTCTAGCGGCCTCAGGCGGGAGCAGTTCTTC.